This passage covers 29 T cell receptor beta chains from one sample sequenced in a study of cytomegalovirus exposure and HLA in healthy donors. The PCR made use of 60 Vbeta and 13 Jbeta primers. The protocol was immunoSEQ multiplex PCR, while the TCRdb copy is restricted to in-frame clones and leaves out a portion. The data hold under 110,000 clones, with 76% observed a single time. The sequenced sample was PBMCs. All receptors come from a man aged 40-50 years in good health and CMV-seronegative.

V usage is TRBV7-7 and J usage is TRBJ2-1; D uncertain. V shed 1 base and J shed 9 bases, with 10 bases lying between them. CDR1 and CDR2 from the germline V gene are SSHAT and FNYEAQ (reference sequence). The CDR3 runs to 13 residues. CDR3 nucleotide sequence: TGTGCCAGCAGCTTAGAAATTCTCGGTGAGCAGTTCTTC. The encoded protein is CASSLEILGEQFF.

The V gene is TRBV7-9, the J gene TRBJ1-3, with a weak D call TRBD1 (5 bases). The ends were cut back, 5 bases at V and 4 bases at J, with 12 bases in the middle. Looked up from germline, CDR1 is SEHNR and CDR2 is FQNEAQ (reference sequence). The CDR3 covers 14 residues. The CDR3 nucleotides read TGTGCCAGCAGCCCGGCACAGGCAGGAAACACCATATATTTT. This gives the protein CASSPAQAGNTIYF. The full variable domain, its missing parts supplied by reference TRBV7-9 and TRBJ1-3, is DTGVSQNPRHKITKRGQNVTFRCDPISEHNRLYWYRQTLGQGPEFLTYFQNEAQLEKSRLLSDRFSAERPKGSFSTLEIQRTEQGDSAMYLCASSPAQAGNTIYFGEGSWLTVV.

The V gene is TRBV5-1, the J gene TRBJ1-1; D remains ambiguous. The CDR3 totals 14 residues. Trimming shortened V by 7 bases and J by 0 bases, and 13 bases separated the two germline ends. Germline CDR1 SGHRS, CDR2 YFSETQ. The CDR3 DNA sequence: TGCGCCAGCGCACTAGAGCCAATGAACACTGAAGCTTTCTTT. It is translated as CASALEPMNTEAFF.

This chain joins TRBV6-1 and TRBJ1-5, with D uncertain. The CDR3 extends over 11 amino acids. V was trimmed by 8 bases and J by 11 bases, leaving 13 bases between them. CDR1 and CDR2 from the germline V gene are MNHNS and SASEGT. In nucleotides, the CDR3 is TGTGCCAGCCAAGAGGATCTCGCCCAGCATTTT. This sequence encodes CASQEDLAQHF.

This chain connects TRBV27 to TRBJ1-6; 7 bases fit TRBD1. Germline V gene lookup returns CDR1 MNHEY and CDR2 SMNVEV (reference sequence). CDR3 size: 14 residues. J lost 8 bases, V lost 5 bases, and 6 bases had no gene match. CDR3 region: CASSRQGGDSPLHF. The CDR3 DNA sequence: TGTGCCAGCAGTCGACAGGGAGGAGATTCACCCCTCCACTTT.

The chain has TRBV7-3 and TRBJ1-1; 8 positions agree with TRBD1. This CDR3 spans 13 amino acids. Germline-derived CDR1 and CDR2 are SGHTA and FQGTGA. The V segment lost 6 bases and the J segment 5 bases; nucleotides outside the gene matches: 5. The CDR3 coding sequence is TGTGCCAGCAGTCTGACAGGGGAGACTGAAGCTTTCTTT. The encoded protein is CASSLTGETEAFF.

The V and J genes are TRBV6-5 and TRBJ1-4; a possible D gene is TRBD1 (6 bases). This CDR3 is built from 13 residues. Trimming took 6 bases from V and 3 from J, leaving 8 bases between them. The germline V gene has CDR1 MNHEY and CDR2 SVGAGI. The CDR3 spells CASRRQANEKLFF. The DNA for the CDR3 is TGTGCCAGCAGGCGACAGGCTAATGAAAAACTGTTTTTT.

This clone appeared a few times. V gene TRBV4-2 combines with J gene TRBJ2-7, with 9 bases fitting TRBD1. V shed 3 bases, J shed 6 bases, and the junction held 9 bases outside the gene matches. CDR1 and CDR2 from the germline V gene are LGHNA and YNFKEQ. The CDR3 loop spans 15 amino acids. The CDR3 reads CASSHYRDRVSEQYF. The CDR3 nucleotides are TGTGCCAGCAGCCACTACCGGGACAGGGTCTCCGAGCAGTACTTC.

The chain uses TRBV7-9 and TRBJ1-2, with 9 bases identical to TRBD1. Germline V gives CDR1 SEHNR, CDR2 FQNEAQ (reference sequence). This CDR3 has 14 residues. Losses at the gene ends were 2 bases for V and 6 bases for J; bases not matched to a gene: 4. CDR3 amino acids: CASSLPGQGNGYTF. The CDR3 DNA reads TGTGCCAGCAGCTTACCGGGACAGGGTAATGGCTACACCTTC.

The V call is TRBV2, the J call TRBJ2-1, with D hard to call. The CDR3 consists of 14 residues. Germline CDR1 is SNHLY and CDR2 is FYNNEI. V dropped 3 bases and J dropped 4 bases, with 10 bases sitting between them. CDR3 protein: CASSESSPYNEQFF. The DNA for the CDR3 is TGTGCCAGCAGTGAGTCAAGCCCTTACAATGAGCAGTTCTTC.

The rearrangement joins TRBV7-9 to TRBJ1-1, with D maybe TRBD1 (6 bases). Trimming removed 7 bases from V and 7 bases from J, with 13 bases in between. CDR3 length: 12 residues. Germline CDR1 is SEHNR and CDR2 is FQNEAQ (reference sequence). DNA for the CDR3: TGTGCCAGCATCCTTGGGGGCAGTGAAGCTTTCTTT. Encoded protein: CASILGGSEAFF.

In this sample, this clone turned up a few times. The CDR3 loop reads CASSSPDRAGETQYF. The CDR3 DNA reads TGTGCCAGCAGCTCCCCGGACAGGGCCGGGGAGACCCAGTACTTC. V and J are TRBV5-4 and TRBJ2-5; 8 bases fit TRBD1. J lost 5 bases, V lost 3 bases, and 9 bases had no gene match. The germline gives CDR1 SGHNT, CDR2 YYREEE (reference sequence). The CDR3 is 15 amino acids.

The chain joins TRBV21-1 to TRBJ2-4; the tabulated D call, TRBD2, remains unverified against the DNA. TRBV21-1 is a listed pseudogene. The CDR3 contains 15 residues. CDR3 sequence reads: CARGRRRLAKNIQYF. CDR3 in DNA: TGTGCCAGGGGCCGGAGGAGACTAGCCAAAAACATTCAGTACTTC.

The V and J genes are TRBV6-4 and TRBJ1-2; 8 nucleotides agree with TRBD1. V shed 4 bases, J shed 4 bases, and the junction held 2 bases outside the gene matches. Per the germline V gene, CDR1 is MRHNA and CDR2 is SNTAGT. The CDR3 is made up of 13 amino acids. CDR3 bases: TGTGCCAGCAGTGCAGGGACAGGCTATGGCTACACCTTC. Translated, it gives CASSAGTGYGYTF.

This rearrangement joins TRBV28 to TRBJ1-2; TRBD1 is a possible D gene (6 bases). In germline, CDR1 is MDHEN, CDR2 SYDVKM. This CDR3 is 13 amino acids long. With 2 bases removed from V and 5 bases from J, the gap between germline ends came to 9 bases. The CDR3 loop reads CASSLGGWYGYTF. The CDR3 nucleotides are TGTGCCAGCAGTTTAGGGGGCTGGTATGGCTACACCTTC.

This chain connects TRBV21-1 to TRBJ1-6; TRBD1, the table's D call, lacks a check against the DNA. TRBV21-1 is labeled a pseudogene. The length of the CDR3 is 15 residues. The CDR3 is CASSLRQGLHSPLHF. The CDR3, as DNA: TGTGCCAGCAGCCTAAGACAGGGTCTTCATTCACCCCTCCACTTT.

The rearrangement joins TRBV5-1 to TRBJ1-5; a weak D match, TRBD1 (5 bases). This CDR3 contains 15 residues. Trimming took off 4 bases at V and 4 bases at J, with 15 bases between the two ends. Germline V CDR1 and CDR2: SGHRS, YFSETQ. The chain's CDR3 is CASSVQGAFNQPQHF. DNA of the CDR3: TGCGCCAGCAGCGTGCAGGGTGCCTTTAATCAGCCCCAGCATTTT.

CDR3 in DNA: TGTGCCAGCAGCTCCTTACAGGGGGCGGGCACCGGGGAGCTGTTTTTT. Its translation: CASSSLQGAGTGELFF. The V and J genes are TRBV5-4 and TRBJ2-2, with 9 bases aligning to TRBD1. This CDR3 has 16 residues. CDR1 and CDR2 (germline): SGHNT, YYREEE (reference sequence). J gave up 4 bases and V 3 bases, and 7 bases lay outside the gene matches.

The chain recombines TRBV6-5 with TRBJ2-4; D is perhaps TRBD2 (6 bases). Germline lookup yields CDR1 MNHEY and CDR2 SVGAGI. The V gene lost 4 bases and the J gene lost 5 bases, with 15 bases spanning the gap. The CDR3 is made up of 15 amino acids. As DNA, the CDR3 is TGTGCCAGCAGTTCGCCGGCTGGCGGGGAAAACATTCAGTACTTC. The encoded protein is CASSSPAGGENIQYF.

The chain employs TRBV9 and TRBJ2-2; TRBD2 aligns across 9 bases. Germline CDR1 is SGDLS and CDR2 is YYNGEE. The CDR3 totals 18 residues. With 4 bases clipped from V and 4 bases from J, the junction kept 14 bases outside the gene matches. CDR3 residues: CASSLRRGGGVITGELFF. CDR3 DNA sequence: TGTGCCAGCAGCCTCCGGAGGGGCGGGGGGGTTATCACCGGGGAGCTGTTTTTT.

A remark on this clone: An end of the junction differs from the germline gene, which may be a read error. Other nucleotide sequences in the sample specify the same CDR3. V is TRBV30 and J is TRBJ1-6; 8 bases are shared with TRBD1. The CDR3 consists of 13 residues. Per the germline V gene, CDR1 is GTSNPN and CDR2 is SVGIG (reference sequence). CDR3 nucleotides: TGTGCCTGCATGGGACAGGATAATTCCCCCCTCCACTTT. Its protein is CACMGQDNSPLHF.

V usage is TRBV7-2 and J usage is TRBJ2-1; D is unclear. Germline CDR1 is SGHTA and CDR2 is FQGNSA. The CDR3 is made up of 13 amino acids. V lost 2 bases and J lost 7, with 9 bases in between. CDR3 sequence (DNA): TGTGCCAGCAGCTTAAATTACCAGAATGAGCAGTTCTTC. Translation gives CASSLNYQNEQFF.

The chain uses TRBV6-1 and TRBJ2-7; unclear D gene. Germline assignment: CDR1 MNHNS and CDR2 SASEGT. This CDR3 comprises 14 residues. V lost 2 bases, J lost 6 bases, and 14 bases lay in between. CDR3 in DNA: TGTGCCAGCAGTGAAAATTTGCTGAGTCTCGAGCAGTACTTC. It yields the protein CASSENLLSLEQYF.

This clone was seen a handful of times. The chain uses TRBV5-1 and TRBJ2-1, with a tentative D call TRBD2 (7 bases). The CDR3 covers 17 residues. V lost 0 bases to trimming and J lost 2 bases, with 15 bases between them. Germline V gives CDR1 SGHRS, CDR2 YFSETQ. CDR3 coding DNA: TGCGCCAGCAGCTTGGCCATGGCGGGGGCCACCTACAATGAGCAGTTCTTC. Translation gives CASSLAMAGATYNEQFF.

The rearrangement uses TRBV7-2 and TRBJ2-7, with 7 nucleotides matching TRBD2. The CDR3 runs to 13 residues. The ends lost 5 bases at V and 7 bases at J; junction bases unmatched: 8. CDR1 SGHTA and CDR2 FQGNSA come from the germline V gene. The CDR3 DNA reads as TGTGCCAGCAGCCCGGGAGGACGGGGGGAGCAGTACTTC. It yields the protein CASSPGGRGEQYF.

The chain is built from TRBV6-1 and TRBJ2-7; 7 nucleotides agree with TRBD2. The V and J ends lost 5 bases and 0 bases, in that order; junction bases with no gene match: 4. The CDR3 is made up of 14 amino acids. The germline CDR1 and CDR2 sequences are MNHNS and SASEGT. This chain's CDR3 is CASSIRGDSYEQYV. Here the CDR3 DNA reads TGTGCCAGCAGTATCCGGGGGGACTCCTACGAGCAGTACGTC.

V and J are TRBV28 and TRBJ1-1; 12 bases are a match to TRBD1. V trimming: 8 bases; J trimming: 3 bases; junction bases outside the gene matches: 10. Germline V lookup: CDR1 MDHEN, CDR2 SYDVKM. This CDR3 spans 16 amino acids. The chain's CDR3 is CASPPGQGALDTEAFF. For the CDR3, the DNA is TGTGCCAGCCCACCGGGACAGGGGGCGCTCGACACTGAAGCTTTCTTT.

CDR3 DNA sequence: TGTGCCAGCAGCTCCAGACTAGCGGGGGGGCAAGAGACCCAGTACTTC. It codes for CASSSRLAGGQETQYF. The gene calls are TRBV7-6 and TRBJ2-5, with 14 bases aligning to TRBD2. The trim removed 4 bases at V and 2 bases at J, leaving 3 bases unmatched. This CDR3 spans 16 amino acids. CDR1 and CDR2 (germline): SGHVS, FNYEAQ.

The rearrangement links TRBV6-1 to TRBJ2-7, with D maybe TRBD1 (7 bases). CDR1 and CDR2 (germline): MNHNS, SASEGT. The CDR3 contains 15 residues. V gave up 2 bases and J gave up 4 bases, with 15 bases separating them. The chain's CDR3 is CASSESGRGTYEQYV. DNA of the CDR3: TGTGCCAGCAGTGAAAGCGGCAGGGGGACTTACGAGCAGTACGTC.